Listed here is a single TCR beta chain. Under the authors' procedure: Amplification with reference gene primers provided the estimates of nucleated cell counts. Only in-frame clones appear in the TCRdb table, and some are missing; sequencing was by immunoSEQ multiplex PCR. D and trimming were read from the DNA, whereas the V and J calls and clone size are those reported in that table. The table includes about 130,000 clones, approximately 80% detected once. The data belong to a study of blood T cell repertoires in COVID-19. The CDR3 sequence is 11 residues long. The germline CDR1 and CDR2 sequences are SGHRS and YFSETQ. Trimming took off 4 bases at V and 8 bases at J, with 9 bases between the two ends.

V gene TRBV5-1 combines with J gene TRBJ1-1; D is unresolved. The clonotype comes from a woman aged 60 to 75 with acute or convalescent COVID-19. Material: peripheral blood. In DNA, the CDR3 is TGCGCCAGCAGCGACTTCCTAGAAGCTTTCTTT. Protein: CASSDFLEAFF.